The 20 T cell receptor beta chains listed next were all sequenced from one sample in a study of blood T cell repertoires in COVID-19. Profiling relied on immunoSEQ multiplex PCR, and the TCRdb table lists in-frame clones only, not all of them. Among about 350,000 clones, roughly 86% were seen once, and the ten largest hold approximately 0.97%. Sequencing was performed on PBMCs or T cells enriched from blood (not recorded which). All receptors derive from a woman aged 25-40 years who had been exposed to COVID-19.

The chain links TRBV18 to TRBJ2-7; the D gene is possibly TRBD1 (5 bases). With 1 base removed from V and 0 bases from J, the gap between germline ends came to 10 bases. The CDR3 loop spans 15 amino acids. The V gene's germline CDR1 is KGHSH and CDR2 LQKENI. The CDR3 is CASSPRRGDSYEQYF. CDR3 coding DNA: TGTGCCAGCTCACCACGTAGGGGCGACTCCTACGAGCAGTACTTC.

The chain couples TRBV4-1 to TRBJ2-7; the D is unclear. Germline-derived CDR1 and CDR2 are MGHRA and YSYEKL. The CDR3 covers 15 residues. The V and J ends lost 4 bases and 3 bases respectively, with 16 bases between them. CDR3 in amino acids: CASSPEAGFYYEQYF. The DNA for the CDR3 is TGCGCCAGCAGCCCCGAGGCCGGCTTTTACTACGAGCAGTACTTC.

J is TRBJ1-1 and V is TRBV27; D perhaps matches TRBD1 (5 bases). CDR1 and CDR2 (germline): MNHEY, SMNVEV (reference sequence). Trimming removed 6 bases at V and 0 bases at J, with 14 bases between. This CDR3 comprises 15 residues. Written as DNA, the CDR3 is TGTGCCAGCAGCCGGGGGAGGGAGTTGAACACTGAAGCTTTCTTT. Amino acid sequence: CASSRGRELNTEAFF.

J is TRBJ2-7 and V is TRBV5-4; D uncertain. Between the trimmed V and J ends, which lost 3 bases and 2 bases, there was a span of 6 bases. Germline V CDR1 and CDR2: SGHNT, YYREEE (reference sequence). The CDR3 covers 12 residues. The CDR3 is CASSSDTYEQYF. CDR3 bases: TGTGCCAGCAGCTCCGACACCTACGAGCAGTACTTC.

This clone has only one observation. The chain is built from TRBV14 and TRBJ2-7; 12 positions agree with TRBD2. CDR3 length: 17 amino acids. The V and J ends lost 5 bases and 7 bases, in that order; junction bases with no gene match: 15. CDR1 and CDR2 (germline): SGHDN, FVKESK. The CDR3 is CASSRRPLAGGPGEQYF. The CDR3 DNA follows: TGTGCCAGCAGCAGACGACCCCTAGCGGGAGGGCCGGGGGAGCAGTACTTC.

There are a few counts of this clone. V and J are TRBV6-5 and TRBJ2-2, with a possible D match to TRBD2 (5 bases). The CDR3 is made up of 14 amino acids. Deletions cut 7 bases from V and 6 bases from J, with 15 bases between. In germline, CDR1 is MNHEY, CDR2 SVGAGI. The CDR3 DNA reads TGTGCCAGCACCCCTCGGGGTGAAGCCGGGGAGCTGTTTTTT. Its protein product is CASTPRGEAGELFF.

The J gene is TRBJ2-1, the V gene TRBV7-2, with TRBD2 as a possible D gene (6 bases). The CDR3 loop spans 17 amino acids. The V gene lost 4 bases and the J gene lost 3 bases, with 19 bases spanning the gap. CDR1 SGHTA and CDR2 FQGNSA come from the germline V gene. In nucleotides, the CDR3 is TGTGCCAGCAGCTCCCATTCCGGGACTCTGCACTACAATGAGCAGTTCTTC. Amino acids: CASSSHSGTLHYNEQFF. The full variable domain, its missing parts supplied by reference TRBV7-2 and TRBJ2-1, is GAGVSQSPSNKVTEKGKDVELRCDPISGHTALYWYRQSLGQGLEFLIYFQGNSAPDKSGLPSDRFSAERTGGSVSTLTIQRTQQEDSAVYLCASSSHSGTLHYNEQFFGPGTRLTVL.

There are many counts of this clone. V gene TRBV30 combines with J gene TRBJ2-1; 8 bases are shared with TRBD2. CDR1 and CDR2 from the germline V gene are GTSNPN and SVGIG (reference sequence). The CDR3 is made up of 15 amino acids. V trimming: 0 bases; J trimming: 4 bases; junction bases outside the gene matches: 5. The chain's CDR3 is CAWSVDPSGYNEQFF. In nucleotides, the CDR3 is TGTGCCTGGAGTGTAGATCCTAGCGGGTACAATGAGCAGTTCTTC.

CDR3 sequence: CAGGTDSYEQYF. In nucleotides, the CDR3 is TGTGCCGGGGGGACTGACTCCTACGAGCAGTACTTC. The chain uses TRBV30 and TRBJ2-7, with D tentatively TRBD2 (6 bases). V was shortened by 8 bases and J by 0 bases, with 11 bases between the two germline ends. Germline CDR1 GTSNPN, CDR2 SVGIG (reference sequence). CDR3 length equals 12 residues.

This clone has just one count. The chain carries TRBV30 and TRBJ2-7; tentative D call: TRBD2 (5 bases). The CDR3 totals 13 residues. The V gene's germline CDR1 is GTSNPN and CDR2 SVGIG (reference sequence). Trimming left V 3 bases short and J 5 bases short, with 14 bases between. CDR3 region: CAWSPRRENEQYF. The CDR3 DNA sequence: TGTGCCTGGAGCCCACGCCGGGAAAACGAGCAGTACTTC.

This clone was recorded a few times. The chain uses TRBV2 and TRBJ1-2; 8 nucleotides align to TRBD1. The germline V gene encodes CDR1 SNHLY and CDR2 FYNNEI. The CDR3 is 14 residues long. After removal of 8 bases from V and 6 bases from J, the junction contained 11 bases not matched to a gene. The CDR3 bases are TGTGCCAGCGAACAGGGGGACTTTGTGGATGGCTACACCTTC. Translation gives CASEQGDFVDGYTF.

The chain has TRBV11-3 and TRBJ2-7; no reliable D call. V was clipped by 5 bases and J by 3 bases, with 11 bases between them. There are 13 residues in the CDR3. Germline values: CDR1 SGHNT, CDR2 YENEEA. Written as DNA, the CDR3 is TGTGCCAGCAGCCCCTCCCCCTACTACGAGCAGTACTTC. This sequence encodes CASSPSPYYEQYF.

The table lists this clone with a few counts. This chain joins TRBV4-1 and TRBJ1-3; 8 bases agree with TRBD1. The CDR3 consists of 19 residues. Germline trimming cut 1 base from V and 4 bases from J; bases unmatched to any gene: 15. Per germline, CDR1 MGHRA and CDR2 YSYEKL. This chain's CDR3 is CASSQAYPDYDRGGNTIYF. The CDR3 DNA follows: TGCGCCAGCAGCCAAGCCTACCCGGATTATGACAGGGGCGGAAACACCATATATTTT.

This clone was seen just once. The V call is TRBV3-1 (or the pseudogene TRBV3-2), the J call TRBJ2-3; TRBD2 aligns across 11 bases. The CDR3 is made up of 18 amino acids. Looked up from germline, CDR1 is LGHDT and CDR2 is YNNKEL (reference sequence). After removal of 2 bases from V and 2 bases from J, the junction contained 9 bases not matched to a gene. The CDR3 coding sequence is TGTGCCAGCAGCCAAAAGGCTAGCGGGAGGTCCCCCACAGATACGCAGTATTTT. It translates to CASSQKASGRSPTDTQYF.

V and J are TRBV12-5 and TRBJ2-1, with 9 nucleotides matching TRBD1. V gave up 1 base and J gave up 10 bases; unmatched junction bases: 5. CDR1 and CDR2 (germline): LGHNT, FRNRAP. The length of the CDR3 is 14 residues. The chain's CDR3 is CASGLDGTGTEQFF. CDR3 DNA: TGTGCTAGTGGTTTGGATGGGACAGGGACGGAGCAGTTCTTC. The complete variable domain, with remaining parts taken from reference TRBV12-5 and TRBJ2-1, reads DARVTQTPRHKVTEMGQEVTMRCQPILGHNTVFWYRQTMMQGLELLAYFRNRAPLDDSGMPKDRFSAEMPDATLATLKIQPSEPRDSAVYFCASGLDGTGTEQFFGPGTRLTVL.

The gene calls are TRBV27 and TRBJ1-3, with 11 bases that match TRBD1. The CDR3 contains 17 residues. J gave up 2 bases and V 2 bases, and 5 bases lay outside the gene matches. Germline CDR1 MNHEY, CDR2 SMNVEV (reference sequence). In nucleotides, the CDR3 is TGTGCCAGCAGTTTAGTTCCGGGACAGGGGGCTGGAAACACCATATATTTT. It encodes CASSLVPGQGAGNTIYF.

The J gene is TRBJ1-4, the V gene TRBV28; D perhaps matches TRBD1 (6 bases). The CDR3 is 16 amino acids. The germline V and J ends were trimmed by 3 bases and 0 bases, with 11 bases remaining between them. Looked up from germline, CDR1 is MDHEN and CDR2 is SYDVKM. The DNA of the CDR3 is TGTGCCAGCAGTTTGGACAGAACCGCAACTAATGAAAAACTGTTTTTT. It translates to CASSLDRTATNEKLFF.

This chain uses TRBV2 with TRBJ2-2; the D gene is possibly TRBD1 (6 bases). The CDR3 spans 16 residues. Germline lookup yields CDR1 SNHLY and CDR2 FYNNEI. Trimming took off 2 bases at V and 4 bases at J, with 14 bases between the two ends. CDR3 loop: CASSERVVGGTGELFF. Here the CDR3 DNA reads TGTGCCAGCAGTGAACGAGTAGTAGGGGGCACCGGGGAGCTGTTTTTT.

This clone appeared once. The chain combines TRBV14 with TRBJ2-6; the D gene is possibly TRBD2 (5 bases). This CDR3 comprises 19 residues. V lost 1 base and J 0 bases, leaving 16 bases between the germline ends. Germline loops: CDR1 SGHDN, CDR2 FVKESK. The CDR3: CASSQGRDYRLSGANVLTF. In nucleotides, the CDR3 is TGTGCCAGCAGCCAAGGGCGAGACTACCGCCTCTCTGGGGCCAACGTCCTGACTTTC.

As regards this clone: The same CDR3 is also encoded by other DNA sequences in this sample. The J gene is TRBJ1-5, the V gene TRBV19; no reliable D call. Germline V gene lookup returns CDR1 LNHDA and CDR2 SQIVND (reference sequence). V gave up 3 bases and J gave up 4 bases, with 7 bases separating them. This CDR3 has 13 amino acids. Here the CDR3 reads CASSISGNQPQHF. CDR3 coding DNA: TGTGCCAGTAGTATTTCAGGTAATCAGCCCCAGCATTTT.